This T cell receptor beta chain appears in the sequencing data of a study of type 1 regulatory T cells. About the research overall: This in vitro CD4 product, T-allo10, is enriched for Tr1 cells and alloantigen-specific.

Many counts were recorded for this clonotype. The CDR3 length is 12 residues. Germline V gene sequence: CDR1 MDHEN, CDR2 SYDVKM. Trimming pared 3 bases from V and 15 bases from J, leaving 15 bases between. MiXCR was run by TCRdb on the reads, yielding one entry per CDR3 protein. The sample carries approximately 90,000 distinct CDR3 sequences, about 28% recorded once. The sample comprised CD4+ T cells, either the whole sample or a sorted fraction (not recorded which). The chain employs TRBV28 and TRBJ2-1; TRBD2 might be the D (6 bases). The TCR comes from a human donor in good health. The CDR3: CASSFGRRSPFF. The CDR3 bases are TGTGCCAGCAGTTTTGGGAGGAGGAGTCCGTTCTTC.